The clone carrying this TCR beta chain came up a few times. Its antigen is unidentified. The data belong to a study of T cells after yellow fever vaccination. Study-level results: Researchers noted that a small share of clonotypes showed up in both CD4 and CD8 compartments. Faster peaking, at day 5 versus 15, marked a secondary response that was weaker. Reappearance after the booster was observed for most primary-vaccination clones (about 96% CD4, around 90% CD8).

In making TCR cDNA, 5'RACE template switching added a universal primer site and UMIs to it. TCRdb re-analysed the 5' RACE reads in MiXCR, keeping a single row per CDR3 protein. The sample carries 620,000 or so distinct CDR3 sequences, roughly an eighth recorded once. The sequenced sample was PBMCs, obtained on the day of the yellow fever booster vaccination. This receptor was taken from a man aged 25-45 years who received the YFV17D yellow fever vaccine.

DNA for the CDR3: TGTGCCAGCCTTCCCTACGAGCAGTACTTC. Its protein product is CASLPYEQYF. The genes are TRBV21-1 and TRBJ2-7. TRBV21-1 is given as a pseudogene. The CDR3 spans 10 residues.